This is a list of T cell receptor beta chains from one sample in a study of CD8 T cells in Susac syndrome. Each CDR3 protein is one row after TCRdb ran MiXCR on the immunoSEQ multiplex PCR reads. The sample shows around 180,000 distinct CDR3 sequences, about 94% of them seen only once. Sequencing used CD4+ T cells from PBMCs. The receptors here all came from a human donor with multiple sclerosis. Both conserved end residues are part of each CDR3. The order of the fields is D gene, V gene, clone size, J gene, CDR3 DNA, CDR3 protein. The D gene is left open where the match is weak. Expanded clones are given a class, and other clones once, few, many or no size at all.

D gene: NA; V gene: TRBV20-1; clone size: NA; J gene: TRBJ2-5; CDR3 DNA: TGCAGTGCTAGACCCAACGGGGGCTTAGAGACCCAGTACTTC; CDR3 protein: CSARPNGGLETQYF
D gene: TRBD2; V gene: TRBV7-9; clone size: once; J gene: TRBJ2-7; CDR3 DNA: TGTGCCAGCATCCCTAGCGGGGGGGCCGGCGAGCAGTACTTC; CDR3 protein: CASIPSGGAGEQYF
D gene: TRBD1; V gene: TRBV29-1; clone size: NA; J gene: TRBJ1-4; CDR3 DNA: TGCAGCGTCGCAGCCAACAGGGGTGAAAAACTGTTTTTT; CDR3 protein: CSVAANRGEKLFF
D gene: TRBD1; V gene: TRBV24-1; clone size: NA; J gene: TRBJ2-1; CDR3 DNA: TGTGCCACCAGTGATTCAGGGGGAGAGCAGTTCTTC; CDR3 protein: CATSDSGGEQFF
D gene: TRBD1; V gene: TRBV3-1; clone size: NA; J gene: TRBJ1-4; CDR3 DNA: TGTGCCAGCAGCCAAATGGGACAGGGAGAAAAACTGTTTTTT; CDR3 protein: CASSQMGQGEKLFF
D gene: NA; V gene: TRBV9; clone size: NA; J gene: TRBJ2-7; CDR3 DNA: TGTGCCAGCAGCGTAGACGGGCTCCACGAGCAGTACTTC; CDR3 protein: CASSVDGLHEQYF
D gene: TRBD1; V gene: TRBV7-2; clone size: NA; J gene: TRBJ1-2; CDR3 DNA: TGTGCCAGCAGCTTCCAGGGGGACTATGGCTACACCTTC; CDR3 protein: CASSFQGDYGYTF
D gene: NA; V gene: TRBV29-1; clone size: once; J gene: TRBJ1-1; CDR3 DNA: TGCAGCGTTGTACAGGGAAAAACACTCTCGGCTTTCTTT; CDR3 protein: CSVVQGKTLSAFF
D gene: TRBD1; V gene: TRBV27; clone size: NA; J gene: TRBJ2-7; CDR3 DNA: TGTGCCAGCAGTGCAGGGACAGGGTCGAGCTCCTACGAGCAGTACTTC; CDR3 protein: CASSAGTGSSSYEQYF
D gene: NA; V gene: TRBV28; clone size: NA; J gene: TRBJ2-7; CDR3 DNA: TGTGCCAGCAGTTCCTCATCCTCGGGGACCTACGAGCAGTACTTC; CDR3 protein: CASSSSSSGTYEQYF
D gene: TRBD1; V gene: TRBV20-1; clone size: NA; J gene: TRBJ1-5; CDR3 DNA: TGCAGTGCTAGCGGACAGGTCAATCAGCCCCAGCATTTT; CDR3 protein: CSASGQVNQPQHF
D gene: NA; V gene: TRBV28; clone size: once; J gene: TRBJ2-5; CDR3 DNA: TGTGCCAGCAGTTCGGTGTCGGGTTGGGGAGAAGAGACCCAGTACTTC; CDR3 protein: CASSSVSGWGEETQYF
D gene: NA; V gene: TRBV20-1; clone size: NA; J gene: TRBJ2-2; CDR3 DNA: TGCAGTGCTAGACCGGGACAGAACACCGGGGAGCTGTTTTTT; CDR3 protein: CSARPGQNTGELFF
D gene: TRBD2; V gene: TRBV4-1; clone size: NA; J gene: TRBJ2-7; CDR3 DNA: TGCGCCAGCAGCCAACCCGGGACTAGAGGCGAGCAGTACTTC; CDR3 protein: CASSQPGTRGEQYF
D gene: NA; V gene: TRBV6-2/TRBV6-3; clone size: NA; J gene: TRBJ2-7; CDR3 DNA: TGTGCCAGCAGTTACTCTTCCGCGAGCTCCTACGAGCAGTACTTC; CDR3 protein: CASSYSSASSYEQYF
D gene: NA; V gene: TRBV13; clone size: NA; J gene: TRBJ2-3; CDR3 DNA: TGTGCCAGCAGCCCCCGACAGGACACAGATACGCAGTATTTT; CDR3 protein: CASSPRQDTDTQYF
D gene: NA; V gene: TRBV20-1; clone size: NA; J gene: TRBJ2-1; CDR3 DNA: TGCAGTGCTAGAAGCCCTAGCGCGTCCAATGAGCAGTTCTTC; CDR3 protein: CSARSPSASNEQFF
D gene: NA; V gene: TRBV12-3/TRBV12-4; clone size: NA; J gene: TRBJ2-5; CDR3 DNA: TGTGCCAGCAGTCCGGGCCCAGGGCAAGAGACCCAGTACTTC; CDR3 protein: CASSPGPGQETQYF
D gene: TRBD1; V gene: TRBV6-1; clone size: NA; J gene: TRBJ1-5; CDR3 DNA: TGTGCCAGCACCGGGACAGGGAGAAATCAGCCCCAGCATTTT; CDR3 protein: CASTGTGRNQPQHF
D gene: NA; V gene: TRBV7-3; clone size: NA; J gene: TRBJ1-2; CDR3 DNA: TGTGCCAGCAGACAAGGACAGTCGAGAGATGGCTACACCTTC; CDR3 protein: CASRQGQSRDGYTF
D gene: NA; V gene: TRBV12-3/TRBV12-4; clone size: NA; J gene: TRBJ1-5; CDR3 DNA: TGTGCCAGCAGTTTGGGGGGGCAGCAGCCCCAGCATTTT; CDR3 protein: CASSLGGQQPQHF
D gene: TRBD1; V gene: TRBV3-1; clone size: NA; J gene: TRBJ1-6; CDR3 DNA: TGTGCCAGCAGCCAAGGAGGAGGACAGGGAGGTTTTTCACCCCTCCACTTT; CDR3 protein: CASSQGGGQGGFSPLHF
D gene: TRBD2; V gene: TRBV4-3; clone size: NA; J gene: TRBJ2-3; CDR3 DNA: TGTGCCAGCAGCCAAGAGGCTTCGGGGGGAACAGATACGCAGTATTTT; CDR3 protein: CASSQEASGGTDTQYF
D gene: NA; V gene: TRBV4-1; clone size: NA; J gene: TRBJ2-7; CDR3 DNA: TGCGCCAGCAGCCAAGGTGCCGGGGTCCCCACCTACGAGCAGTACTTC; CDR3 protein: CASSQGAGVPTYEQYF
D gene: NA; V gene: TRBV3-1; clone size: NA; J gene: TRBJ1-6; CDR3 DNA: TGTGCCAGCAGCCACTCCAGGGACAATTCACCCCCCCACTTT; CDR3 protein: CASSHSRDNSPPHF
D gene: NA; V gene: TRBV3-1; clone size: NA; J gene: TRBJ2-5; CDR3 DNA: TGTGCCAGCAGCCAGTGGGACGGGAAAGAGACCCAGTACTTC; CDR3 protein: CASSQWDGKETQYF
D gene: NA; V gene: TRBV27; clone size: NA; J gene: TRBJ2-7; CDR3 DNA: TGTGCCAGCAGTTTATTCCCTCACTACGAGCAGTACTTC; CDR3 protein: CASSLFPHYEQYF
D gene: NA; V gene: TRBV24-1; clone size: once; J gene: TRBJ2-6; CDR3 DNA: TGTGCCACCAGTGATGGAGGCTCAGGGGCCAACGTCCTGACTTTC; CDR3 protein: CATSDGGSGANVLTF
D gene: TRBD1; V gene: TRBV28; clone size: NA; J gene: TRBJ1-2; CDR3 DNA: TGTGCCAGCAGTGAAGGACAGGAAAATGGCTACACCTTC; CDR3 protein: CASSEGQENGYTF
D gene: NA; V gene: TRBV25-1; clone size: NA; J gene: TRBJ2-3; CDR3 DNA: TGTGCCAGTTCAGGGGGGGTCAGCACAGATACGCAGTATTTT; CDR3 protein: CASSGGVSTDTQYF
D gene: TRBD2; V gene: TRBV20-1; clone size: NA; J gene: TRBJ2-3; CDR3 DNA: TGCAGTGCTTCTGAAGCGGGGGCTAGCACAGATACGCAGTATTTT; CDR3 protein: CSASEAGASTDTQYF
D gene: NA; V gene: TRBV21-1; clone size: NA; J gene: TRBJ2-5; CDR3 DNA: TGTGCCAGCAGCAAAGCGGGCCCCCAGTACTTC; CDR3 protein: CASSKAGPQYF
D gene: NA; V gene: TRBV24-1; clone size: NA; J gene: TRBJ2-1; CDR3 DNA: TGTGCCACCAGCCGCGGGCATTACGATGAGCAGTTCTTC; CDR3 protein: CATSRGHYDEQFF
D gene: NA; V gene: TRBV7-2; clone size: NA; J gene: TRBJ1-2; CDR3 DNA: TGTGCCAGCAGCGGCCGACGTGGTGTTGGCTACACCTTC; CDR3 protein: CASSGRRGVGYTF
D gene: NA; V gene: TRBV7-9; clone size: NA; J gene: TRBJ2-3; CDR3 DNA: TGTGCTCTTATGCTCGGCACAGATACGCAGTATTTT; CDR3 protein: CALMLGTDTQYF
D gene: TRBD2; V gene: TRBV12-3/TRBV12-4; clone size: NA; J gene: TRBJ2-5; CDR3 DNA: TGTGCCAGCAGTTTAGTGTCGGGAGGGGGAGAGACCCAGTACTTC; CDR3 protein: CASSLVSGGGETQYF
D gene: NA; V gene: TRBV15; clone size: NA; J gene: TRBJ2-5; CDR3 DNA: TGTGCCACCAGCAGAGATTCAAGCGCTCTACAAGAGACCCAGTACTTC; CDR3 protein: CATSRDSSALQETQYF
D gene: NA; V gene: TRBV20-1; clone size: NA; J gene: TRBJ2-3; CDR3 DNA: TGCAGTGCTCGGCGAACTAGGGATACGCAGTATTTT; CDR3 protein: CSARRTRDTQYF
D gene: NA; V gene: TRBV3-1; clone size: NA; J gene: TRBJ2-3; CDR3 DNA: TGTGCCCCCCTCCGGGACCGCCCTGGATACACAGATACGCAGTATTTT; CDR3 protein: CAPLRDRPGYTDTQYF
D gene: NA; V gene: TRBV29-1; clone size: NA; J gene: TRBJ1-2; CDR3 DNA: TGCAGCGACACAGGGTTAGCTAACTATGGCTACACCTTC; CDR3 protein: CSDTGLANYGYTF
D gene: NA; V gene: TRBV27; clone size: NA; J gene: TRBJ2-7; CDR3 DNA: TGTGCCAGCAGTTACTTACTAAGCCCCCGTCCATACGAGCAGTACTTC; CDR3 protein: CASSYLLSPRPYEQYF
D gene: NA; V gene: TRBV7-3; clone size: NA; J gene: TRBJ2-2; CDR3 DNA: TGTGCCAGCAGCCCTGGAGGACGGATCGGGGAGCTGTTTTTT; CDR3 protein: CASSPGGRIGELFF
D gene: NA; V gene: TRBV3-1; clone size: NA; J gene: TRBJ1-5; CDR3 DNA: TGTGCCAGCAGCCAAGGAGGTCTTAATCAGCCCCAGCATTTT; CDR3 protein: CASSQGGLNQPQHF
D gene: NA; V gene: TRBV6-1; clone size: once; J gene: TRBJ2-6; CDR3 DNA: TGTGCCAGCAGCCGCCCTCAGTTGATATCTGGGGCCAACGTCCTGACTTTC; CDR3 protein: CASSRPQLISGANVLTF
D gene: NA; V gene: TRBV15; clone size: NA; J gene: TRBJ1-3; CDR3 DNA: TGTGCCACCAGCAGAGATTGGGGCTCTGGAAACACCATATATTTT; CDR3 protein: CATSRDWGSGNTIYF
D gene: NA; V gene: TRBV18; clone size: NA; J gene: TRBJ2-7; CDR3 DNA: TGTGCCAGCTCACCCCAGGGGTCCCACGAGCAGTACTTC; CDR3 protein: CASSPQGSHEQYF
D gene: NA; V gene: TRBV19; clone size: NA; J gene: TRBJ2-2; CDR3 DNA: TGTGCCGCAAGATCTCAGGGACGGACCGGGGAGCTGTTTTTT; CDR3 protein: CAARSQGRTGELFF
D gene: TRBD2; V gene: TRBV20-1; clone size: NA; J gene: TRBJ2-1; CDR3 DNA: TGCAGTGCTAGAGGGAGGGAGTGGGGAGCGGGGGGCTACGAGCAGTTCTTC; CDR3 protein: CSARGREWGAGGYEQFF
D gene: NA; V gene: TRBV5-6; clone size: NA; J gene: TRBJ2-5; CDR3 DNA: TGTGCCAGCTTTAGAGATTGGGAGACCCAGTACTTC; CDR3 protein: CASFRDWETQYF
D gene: NA; V gene: TRBV6-6; clone size: NA; J gene: TRBJ2-7; CDR3 DNA: TGTGCCAGCATGATGAGGGTCGCCTACGAGCAGTACTTC; CDR3 protein: CASMMRVAYEQYF
D gene: TRBD1; V gene: TRBV9; clone size: NA; J gene: TRBJ2-1; CDR3 DNA: TGTGCCAGCAGCGTAGGGTTAGGGACAGGGTTGAATGAGCAGTTCTTC; CDR3 protein: CASSVGLGTGLNEQFF
D gene: NA; V gene: TRBV19; clone size: few; J gene: TRBJ2-5; CDR3 DNA: TGTGCCAGTAGCCGGACAGCCCAAGAGACCCAGTACTTC; CDR3 protein: CASSRTAQETQYF
D gene: TRBD2; V gene: TRBV20-1; clone size: NA; J gene: TRBJ2-7; CDR3 DNA: TGCAGTGCAAGGAGCGGGAACTACGAGCAGTACTTC; CDR3 protein: CSARSGNYEQYF
D gene: TRBD1; V gene: TRBV7-2; clone size: NA; J gene: TRBJ2-7; CDR3 DNA: TGTGCCAGCAGCCCTGAGGGGACAGGCCATCGGGAGCAGTACTTC; CDR3 protein: CASSPEGTGHREQYF
D gene: TRBD1; V gene: TRBV5-1; clone size: once; J gene: TRBJ1-2; CDR3 DNA: TGCGCCAGCAGCTCTGAGACAGGGAAGGTCTATGGCTACACCTTC; CDR3 protein: CASSSETGKVYGYTF
D gene: TRBD1; V gene: TRBV28; clone size: NA; J gene: TRBJ1-4; CDR3 DNA: TGTGCCAGCAGTTTGGGGACAGGGCTCGGAAGGGAAAAACTGTTTTTT; CDR3 protein: CASSLGTGLGREKLFF
D gene: TRBD2; V gene: TRBV6-6; clone size: NA; J gene: TRBJ2-7; CDR3 DNA: TGTGCCAGCAGTTACGTGCGGGAGGCAGGCGAGCAGTACTTC; CDR3 protein: CASSYVREAGEQYF
D gene: TRBD2; V gene: TRBV5-8; clone size: NA; J gene: TRBJ2-1; CDR3 DNA: TGTGCCAGCAGCGGTCTAGCGGGGTCAAGCTCCTACAATGAGCAGTTCTTC; CDR3 protein: CASSGLAGSSSYNEQFF
D gene: NA; V gene: TRBV6-6; clone size: NA; J gene: TRBJ1-6; CDR3 DNA: TGTGCCACCCTCCCCCAGGGACTAGGTGGTTCACCCCTCCACTTT; CDR3 protein: CATLPQGLGGSPLHF